This T cell receptor beta chain originates from a study of T cell repertoires in cytomegalovirus infection. Study background: Shared public TCR beta signatures pointed to both CMV infection and a matching HLA type.

General study findings and limits: Summed frequency of public TCR beta families distinguished CMV carriers with the relevant HLA. HLA-C-restricted CMV clonotypes gave the most frequent clonotype in two of eight donors.

TCRdb ran MiXCR on the reads and lists one entry per CDR3 protein. This repertoire shows about 300,000 distinct CDR3 sequences, about 9.1% found once; its top ten account for 2% to 3%. As regards this clonotype: Its antigen is currently unknown.

Germline lookup yields CDR1 SQVTM and CDR2 ANQGSEA. Trimming pared 5 bases from V and 1 base from J, leaving 8 bases between. The CDR3 runs 12 residues. The chain combines TRBV29-1 with TRBJ2-5; D is unresolved. The origin of this receptor is a human donor in good health (CMV status not recorded). Some clones in this sample may be carry-over from other donors' samples. Sequenced input: PBMCs. CDR3 protein: CSVSGSQETQYF. The CDR3 DNA is TGCAGCGTTTCTGGCAGCCAAGAGACCCAGTACTTC.